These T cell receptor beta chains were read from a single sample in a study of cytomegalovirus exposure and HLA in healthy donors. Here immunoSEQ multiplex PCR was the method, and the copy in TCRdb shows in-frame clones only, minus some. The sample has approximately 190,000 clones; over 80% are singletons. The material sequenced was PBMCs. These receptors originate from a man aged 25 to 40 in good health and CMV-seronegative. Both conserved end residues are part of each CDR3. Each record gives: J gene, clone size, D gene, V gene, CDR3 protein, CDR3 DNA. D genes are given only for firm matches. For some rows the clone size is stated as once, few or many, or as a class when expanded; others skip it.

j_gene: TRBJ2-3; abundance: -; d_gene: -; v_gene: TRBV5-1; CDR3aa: CASSLSTAQDTQYF; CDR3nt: TGCGCCAGCAGCTTGTCCACAGCTCAAGATACGCAGTATTTT
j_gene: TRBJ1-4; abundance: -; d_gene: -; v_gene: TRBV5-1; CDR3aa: CASSLNRYNEKLFF; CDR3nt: TGCGCCAGCAGCTTGAACAGGTATAATGAAAAACTGTTTTTT
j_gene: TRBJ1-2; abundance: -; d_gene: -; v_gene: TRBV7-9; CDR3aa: CASSPGGGENYGYTF; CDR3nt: TGTGCCAGCAGCCCTGGGGGAGGGGAGAACTATGGCTACACCTTC
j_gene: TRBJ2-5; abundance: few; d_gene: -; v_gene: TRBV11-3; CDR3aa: CASSLARGETQYF; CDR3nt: TGTGCCAGCAGCTTGGCCAGGGGAGAGACCCAGTACTTC
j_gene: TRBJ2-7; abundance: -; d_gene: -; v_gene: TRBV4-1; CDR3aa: CASSQDFPGTYEQYF; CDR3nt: TGCGCCAGCAGCCAAGACTTCCCAGGGACCTACGAGCAGTACTTC
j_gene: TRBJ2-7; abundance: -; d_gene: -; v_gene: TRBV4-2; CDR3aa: CASSPATAYEQYF; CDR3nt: TGTGCCAGCAGCCCAGCGACAGCCTACGAGCAGTACTTC
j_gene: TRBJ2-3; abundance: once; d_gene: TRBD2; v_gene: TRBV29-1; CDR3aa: CSVPDRSASGGPADTQYF; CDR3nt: TGCAGCGTTCCCGACCGCTCGGCTAGCGGGGGGCCGGCAGATACGCAGTATTTT
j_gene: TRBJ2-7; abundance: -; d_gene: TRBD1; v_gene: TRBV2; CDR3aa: CATFAGTGVPEQYF; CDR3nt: TGTGCCACCTTTGCCGGGACAGGGGTGCCCGAGCAGTACTTC
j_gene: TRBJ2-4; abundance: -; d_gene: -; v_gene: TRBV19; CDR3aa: CASMGTALAKNIQYF; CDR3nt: TGTGCCAGTATGGGGACTGCCCTAGCCAAAAACATTCAGTACTTC
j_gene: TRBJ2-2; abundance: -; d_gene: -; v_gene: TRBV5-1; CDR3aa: CASGLNTGELFF; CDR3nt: TGCGCCAGCGGACTTAACACCGGGGAGCTGTTTTTT
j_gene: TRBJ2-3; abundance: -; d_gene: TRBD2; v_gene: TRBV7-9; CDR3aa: CASSSGTSGRGYTDTQYF; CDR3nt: TGTGCCAGCAGCTCCGGGACTAGCGGGAGGGGATACACAGATACGCAGTATTTT
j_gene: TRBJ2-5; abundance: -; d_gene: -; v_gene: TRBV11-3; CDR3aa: CASSYGQTRRETQYF; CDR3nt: TGTGCCAGCAGCTATGGACAGACACGGCGTGAGACCCAGTACTTC
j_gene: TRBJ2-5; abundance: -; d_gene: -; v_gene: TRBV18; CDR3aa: CASSPLTPDTQETQYF; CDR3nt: TGTGCCAGCTCACCTTTGACCCCGGACACCCAAGAGACCCAGTACTTC
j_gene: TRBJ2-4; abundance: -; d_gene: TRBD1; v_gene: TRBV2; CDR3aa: CASLEDRASKNSQYF; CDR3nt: TGTGCCAGCCTGGAGGACAGGGCTAGCAAAAACAGTCAGTACTTC
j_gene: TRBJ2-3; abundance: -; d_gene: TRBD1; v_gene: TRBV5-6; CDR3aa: CASSQDRAPDTQYF; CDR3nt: TGTGCCAGCAGCCAGGACAGGGCCCCAGATACGCAGTATTTT
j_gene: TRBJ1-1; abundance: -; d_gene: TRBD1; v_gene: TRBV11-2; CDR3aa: CASSWTGGKTEAFF; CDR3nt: TGTGCCAGCAGCTGGACAGGGGGAAAAACTGAAGCTTTCTTT
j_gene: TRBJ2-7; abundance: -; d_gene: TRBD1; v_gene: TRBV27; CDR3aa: CASSRQGNYEQYF; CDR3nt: TGTGCCAGCAGCCGACAGGGTAACTACGAGCAGTACTTC
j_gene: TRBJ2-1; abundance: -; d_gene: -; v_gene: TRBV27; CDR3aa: CASSFQGGREWNEQFF; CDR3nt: TGTGCCAGCAGTTTCCAAGGGGGGCGGGAGTGGAATGAGCAGTTCTTC
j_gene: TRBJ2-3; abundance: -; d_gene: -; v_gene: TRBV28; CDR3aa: CASIQNPGSTDTQYF; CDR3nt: TGTGCCAGCATACAAAACCCAGGGTCAACAGATACGCAGTATTTT
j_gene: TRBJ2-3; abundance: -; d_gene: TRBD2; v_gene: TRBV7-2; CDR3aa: CASSQRGDATDTQYF; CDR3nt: TGTGCCAGCAGCCAGCGGGGGGACGCCACAGATACGCAGTATTTT
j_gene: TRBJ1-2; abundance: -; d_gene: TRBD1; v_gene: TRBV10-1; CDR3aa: CASSENRGPYGYTF; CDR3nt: TGCGCCAGCAGTGAAAACAGGGGTCCCTATGGCTACACCTTC
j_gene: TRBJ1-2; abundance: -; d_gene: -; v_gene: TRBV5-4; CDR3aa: CASSIPKGQTLYGYTF; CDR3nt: TGTGCCAGCAGCATACCTAAAGGACAGACCCTCTATGGCTACACCTTC
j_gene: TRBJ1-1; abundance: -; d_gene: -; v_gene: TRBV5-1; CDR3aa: CASSFSGVPTEAFF; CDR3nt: TGCGCCAGCAGCTTTTCCGGGGTCCCCACTGAAGCTTTCTTT
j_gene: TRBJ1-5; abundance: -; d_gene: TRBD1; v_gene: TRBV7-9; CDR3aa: CASSHWLTSGQHNQPQHF; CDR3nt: TGTGCCAGCAGCCATTGGCTAACATCGGGACAGCATAATCAGCCCCAGCATTTT
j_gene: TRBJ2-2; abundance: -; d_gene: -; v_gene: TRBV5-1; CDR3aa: CASSLMSQTTGELFF; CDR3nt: TGCGCCAGCAGCTTGATGTCACAAACAACCGGGGAGCTGTTTTTT
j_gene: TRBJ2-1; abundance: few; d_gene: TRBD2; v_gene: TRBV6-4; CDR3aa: CASSDGGGTHNEQFF; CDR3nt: TGTGCCAGCAGTGATGGCGGGGGGACACACAATGAGCAGTTCTTC
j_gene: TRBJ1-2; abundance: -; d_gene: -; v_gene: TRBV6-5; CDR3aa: CASSRGPTYGYTF; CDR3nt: TGTGCCAGCAGTAGGGGCCCTACCTATGGCTACACCTTC
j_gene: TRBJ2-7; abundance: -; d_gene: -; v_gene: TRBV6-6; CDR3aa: CASSYSMSSYEQYF; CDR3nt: TGTGCCAGCAGTTACTCGATGAGTTCCTACGAGCAGTACTTC
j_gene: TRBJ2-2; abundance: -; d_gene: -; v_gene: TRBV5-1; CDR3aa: CASRSQQGQNTGELFF; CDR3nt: TGCGCCAGCAGGTCCCAGCAGGGGCAGAACACCGGGGAGCTGTTTTTT
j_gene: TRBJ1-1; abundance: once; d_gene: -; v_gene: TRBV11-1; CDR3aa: CASTLQMNTEAFF; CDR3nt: TGTGCCAGCACCCTACAGATGAACACTGAAGCTTTCTTT
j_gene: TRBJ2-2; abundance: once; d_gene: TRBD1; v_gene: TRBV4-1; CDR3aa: CASSLPRTGVNTGELFF; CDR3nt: TGCGCCAGCAGCCTACCTAGGACAGGTGTGAACACCGGGGAGCTGTTTTTT
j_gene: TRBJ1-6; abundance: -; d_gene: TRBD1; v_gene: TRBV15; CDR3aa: CATSKKGQGYSPLHF; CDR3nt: TGTGCCACCAGTAAAAAGGGACAGGGTTATTCACCCCTCCACTTT
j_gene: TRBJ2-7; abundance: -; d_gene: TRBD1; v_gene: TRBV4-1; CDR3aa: CASSQGPVPTGDTYEQYF; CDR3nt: TGCGCCAGCAGCCAAGGCCCAGTCCCGACAGGGGATACCTACGAGCAGTACTTC
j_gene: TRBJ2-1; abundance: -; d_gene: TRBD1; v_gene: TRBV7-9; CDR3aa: CASSPGTGGGEQFF; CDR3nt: TGTGCCAGCAGCCCTGGGACAGGGGGCGGAGAGCAGTTCTTC
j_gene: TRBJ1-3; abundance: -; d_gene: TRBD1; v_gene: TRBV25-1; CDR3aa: CASSELRDREGNTIYF; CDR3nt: TGTGCCAGCAGTGAATTGAGGGACAGAGAAGGAAACACCATATATTTT
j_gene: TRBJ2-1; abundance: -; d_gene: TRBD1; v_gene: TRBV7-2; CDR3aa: CASNPRAGGPPYNEQFF; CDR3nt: TGTGCCAGCAACCCGCGGGCAGGGGGCCCTCCCTACAATGAGCAGTTCTTC
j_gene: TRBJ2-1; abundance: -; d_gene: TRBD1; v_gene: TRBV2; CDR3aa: CASTGQGVGNEQFF; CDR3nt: TGTGCCAGCACTGGACAGGGGGTTGGAAATGAGCAGTTCTTC
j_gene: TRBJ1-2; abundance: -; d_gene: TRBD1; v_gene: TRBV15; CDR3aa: CATSREGRGTYGYTF; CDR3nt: TGTGCCACCAGCAGAGAAGGCAGGGGGACCTATGGCTACACCTTC
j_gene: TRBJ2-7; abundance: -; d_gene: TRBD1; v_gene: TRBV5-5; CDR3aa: CASSLVWGQDYEQYF; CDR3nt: TGTGCCAGCAGCTTGGTATGGGGACAGGACTACGAGCAGTACTTC
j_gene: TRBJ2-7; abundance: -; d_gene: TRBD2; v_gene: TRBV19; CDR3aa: CATSKLSGLGYYEQYF; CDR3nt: TGTGCCACCTCTAAGCTATCGGGACTAGGTTATTACGAGCAGTACTTC
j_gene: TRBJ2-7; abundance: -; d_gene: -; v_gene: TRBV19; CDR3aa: CASSTGSYEQYF; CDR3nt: TGTGCCAGTAGTACAGGCTCCTACGAGCAGTACTTC
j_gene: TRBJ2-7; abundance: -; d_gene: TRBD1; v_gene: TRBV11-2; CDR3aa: CASSLTGAYEQYF; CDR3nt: TGTGCCAGCAGCTTAACAGGGGCCTACGAGCAGTACTTC
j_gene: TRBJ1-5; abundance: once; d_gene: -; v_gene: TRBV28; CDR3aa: CASSFRNQPQHF; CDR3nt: TGTGCCAGCAGTTTCCGGAATCAGCCCCAGCATTTT
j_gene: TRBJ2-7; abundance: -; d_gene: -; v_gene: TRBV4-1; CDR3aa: CASSQHRDYEQYF; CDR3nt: TGCGCCAGCAGCCAACACAGGGACTACGAGCAGTACTTC
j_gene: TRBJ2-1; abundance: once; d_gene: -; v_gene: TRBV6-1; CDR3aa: CASSVLGVAQFF; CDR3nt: TGTGCCAGCAGTGTCCTCGGGGTTGCGCAGTTCTTC
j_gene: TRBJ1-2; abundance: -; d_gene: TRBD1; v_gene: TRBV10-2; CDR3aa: CASSEYDRAHHYGYTF; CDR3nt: TGCGCCAGCAGTGAGTACGACAGGGCCCATCACTATGGCTACACCTTC
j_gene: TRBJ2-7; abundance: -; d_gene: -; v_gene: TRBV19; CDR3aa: CASKKDTYYGVQYF; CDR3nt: TGTGCCAGTAAGAAGGACACCTACTATGGGGTGCAGTACTTC
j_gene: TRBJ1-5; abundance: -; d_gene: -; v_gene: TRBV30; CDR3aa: CAWSVQSNQPQHF; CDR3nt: TGTGCCTGGAGTGTACAGAGCAATCAGCCCCAGCATTTT
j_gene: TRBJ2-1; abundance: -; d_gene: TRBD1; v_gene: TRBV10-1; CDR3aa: CASSDGTGAYNEQFF; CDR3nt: TGCGCCAGCAGTGATGGCACAGGGGCGTACAATGAGCAGTTCTTC
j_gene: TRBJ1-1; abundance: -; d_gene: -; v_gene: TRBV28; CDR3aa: CASSSETFRGGAEAFF; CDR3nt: TGTGCCAGCAGTTCGGAAACTTTTCGGGGCGGGGCTGAAGCTTTCTTT
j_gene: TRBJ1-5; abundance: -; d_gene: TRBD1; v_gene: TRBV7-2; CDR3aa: CASSLRGQGDQPQHF; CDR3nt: TGTGCCAGCAGCCTTAGGGGACAGGGAGATCAGCCCCAGCATTTT
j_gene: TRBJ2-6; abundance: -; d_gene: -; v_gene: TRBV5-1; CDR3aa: CASSLASSGANGLTF; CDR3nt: TGCGCCAGCAGCTTGGCGAGCTCTGGGGCCAACGGCCTGACTTTC
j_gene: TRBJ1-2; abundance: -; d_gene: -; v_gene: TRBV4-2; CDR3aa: CASSQDRRRANYGYTF; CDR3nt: TGTGCCAGCAGCCAAGACAGAAGGAGGGCTAACTATGGCTACACCTTC
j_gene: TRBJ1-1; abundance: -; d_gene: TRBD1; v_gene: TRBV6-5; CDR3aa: CASSYRPTGFGTEAFF; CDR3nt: TGTGCCAGCAGTTACCGGCCGACAGGGTTCGGGACTGAAGCTTTCTTT
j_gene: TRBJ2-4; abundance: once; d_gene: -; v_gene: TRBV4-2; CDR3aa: CASSQVGGQSKNIQYF; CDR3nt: TGTGCCAGCAGCCAAGTGGGGGGACAGTCCAAAAACATTCAGTACTTC
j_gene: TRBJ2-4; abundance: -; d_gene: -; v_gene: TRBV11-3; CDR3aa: CASSSSSFDSQYF; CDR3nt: TGTGCCAGCAGCTCTTCTAGTTTCGACAGTCAGTACTTC
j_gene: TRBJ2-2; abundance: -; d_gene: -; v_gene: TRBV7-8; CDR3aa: CASSVNRAGYTGELFF; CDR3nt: TGTGCCAGCAGCGTGAACAGGGCCGGCTACACCGGGGAGCTGTTTTTT